Reported below is one TCR beta chain. Its specific antigen is unknown. Qualities for individual bases were not recorded, and no much larger clone is one base off. The data belong to a study of blood T cell repertoires in COVID-19 (dated by TCRdb to about 2020). With regard to the full study: Samples from collaborators originated in the United States, Italy and Spain and spanned both the acute and convalescent phases of COVID-19. The repertoires were released in a freely available public database meant as a resource for research on the immune response to SARS-CoV-2. HLA class I and class II types, where available, came from metadata supplied by the sample provider rather than from assay-based typing. The prospective study material was composed of cDNA or gDNA derived from T cells, B-cell-depleted T cells, or PBMCs. The samples were drawn from two sources: the first 160 participants of the ongoing ImmuneRACE study, and about 1,300 subjects contributed by 6 global collaborators. Subjects who had been exposed to COVID-19, were actively infected with it, or had recovered from it provided the deeply sampled blood TCRbeta repertoires that made up the dataset. A de-identified subject ID, COVID-19 status, age in years and sex were almost always included in the sample metadata.

What the work shows at the level of the full study, not this receptor alone: The amount of clinical and demographic metadata varied by source and participant and was provided uncurated.

The CDR3 has 14 amino acids, counting the end cysteine and phenylalanine. Kept here is only the CDR3 DNA, which spans 42 bases and is read in frame from base 1. CDR1 and CDR2, looked up from the germline V gene (reference sequence), are LNHNV and YYDKDF. The germline V end is reduced by 5 bases and the J end by 5 bases; junction bases left unmatched: 4. The collaborating institutions used their own protocols to collect whole blood in K2EDTA tubes. For TCRbeta analysis, collaborators shipped samples in one of three forms: frozen whole blood, isolated PBMCs, or DNA extracted from either of those sample types. TCRbeta CDR3 regions were amplified from genomic DNA by means of the immunoSEQ Assay, a bias-controlled multiplex PCR. Per the source publication's procedure: Within the assay, amplification of reference gene primers was used to estimate how many nucleated cells each sample contained. To quantify the absolute abundance of each unique TCRbeta CDR3 rearrangement, sequence reads were collapsed and filtered. For each sample, productive Simpson clonality was calculated as the square root of Simpson's diversity index over productive rearrangements. Held by TCRdb, this immuneACCESS table contains in-frame sequences only and omits some clones. Under half of the omission traces to an unresolved V gene where checked; the cause of the rest is unknown. That table gives V, J and clone size, and the DNA gave D and trimming. In all, the sample holds hundreds of thousands of clones, and nearly 90% of those were seen once. Of the sample, 3% falls within the top ten clones.

The rearrangement joined TRBV15 to TRBJ2-5, and 11 bases in between align with TRBD1. Sequenced: peripheral blood. The receptor comes from a man aged 18 to 30 with active or convalescent COVID-19. The DNA sequence is TGTGCCACCAGCCGGACAGGGGGCGGCGAGACCCAGTACTTC. It codes for CATSRTGGGETQYF. The variable domain in full, with residues beyond the CDR3 obtained from the reference TRBV15 and TRBJ2-5 genes, is DAMVIQNPRYQVTQFGKPVTLSCSQTLNHNVMYWYQQKSSQAPKLLFHYYDKDFNNEADTPDNFQSRRPNTSFCFLDIRSPGLGDTAMYLCATSRTGGGETQYFGPGTRLLVL.